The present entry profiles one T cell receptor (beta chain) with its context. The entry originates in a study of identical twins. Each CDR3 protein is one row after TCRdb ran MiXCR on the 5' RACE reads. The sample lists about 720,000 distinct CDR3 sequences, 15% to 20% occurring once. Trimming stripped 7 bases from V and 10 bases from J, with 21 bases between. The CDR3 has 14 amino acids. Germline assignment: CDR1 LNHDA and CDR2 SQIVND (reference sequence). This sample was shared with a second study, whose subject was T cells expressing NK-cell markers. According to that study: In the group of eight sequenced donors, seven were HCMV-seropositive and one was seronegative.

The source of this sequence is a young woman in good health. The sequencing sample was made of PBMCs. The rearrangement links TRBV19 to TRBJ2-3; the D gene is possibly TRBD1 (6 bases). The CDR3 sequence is CASTDSAYVTAQYF. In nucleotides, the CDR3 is TGTGCCAGTACGGACAGCGCGTATGTGACTGCGCAGTATTTT.